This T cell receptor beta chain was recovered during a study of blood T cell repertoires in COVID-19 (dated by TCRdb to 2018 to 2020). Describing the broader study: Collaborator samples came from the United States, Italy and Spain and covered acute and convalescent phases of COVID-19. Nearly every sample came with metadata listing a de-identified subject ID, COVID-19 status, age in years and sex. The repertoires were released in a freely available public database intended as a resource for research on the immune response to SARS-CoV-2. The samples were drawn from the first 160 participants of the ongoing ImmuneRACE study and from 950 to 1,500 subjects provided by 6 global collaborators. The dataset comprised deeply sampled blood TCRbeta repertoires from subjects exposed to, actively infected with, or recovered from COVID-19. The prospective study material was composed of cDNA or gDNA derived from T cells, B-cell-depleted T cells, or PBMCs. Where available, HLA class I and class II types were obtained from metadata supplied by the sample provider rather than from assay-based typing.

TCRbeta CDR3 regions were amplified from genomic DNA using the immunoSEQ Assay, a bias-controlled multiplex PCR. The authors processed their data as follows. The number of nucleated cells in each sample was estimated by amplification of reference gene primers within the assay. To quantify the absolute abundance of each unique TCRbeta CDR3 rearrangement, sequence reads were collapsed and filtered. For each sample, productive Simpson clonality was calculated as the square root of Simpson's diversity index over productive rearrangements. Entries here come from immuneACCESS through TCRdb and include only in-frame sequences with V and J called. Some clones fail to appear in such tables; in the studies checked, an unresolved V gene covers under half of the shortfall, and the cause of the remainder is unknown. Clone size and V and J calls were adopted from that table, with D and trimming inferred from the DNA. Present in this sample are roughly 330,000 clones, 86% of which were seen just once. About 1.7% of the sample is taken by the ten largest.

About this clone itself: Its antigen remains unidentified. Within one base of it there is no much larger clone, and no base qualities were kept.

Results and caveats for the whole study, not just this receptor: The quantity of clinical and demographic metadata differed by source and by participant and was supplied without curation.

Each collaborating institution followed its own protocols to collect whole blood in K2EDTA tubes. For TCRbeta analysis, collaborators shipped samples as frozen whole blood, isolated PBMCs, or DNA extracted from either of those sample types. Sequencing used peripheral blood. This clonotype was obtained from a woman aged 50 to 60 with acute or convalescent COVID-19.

The nucleotide sequence is TGCGCCAGCAGCTCCGGCGGTAACTATGGCTACACCTTC. This is translated as CASSSGGNYGYTF. The V gene is TRBV5-1 and the J gene is TRBJ1-2, with no D gene named confidently. V is clipped by 3 bases and J by 1 base, and the sequence between their germline boundaries is 7 bases long. CDR1 and CDR2 were assigned from the germline V gene as SGHRS and YFSETQ. The CDR3, from cysteine to phenylalanine, totals 13 residues. This entry keeps only the CDR3 DNA: 39 bases, framed from base 1.